Below, 14 T cell receptor beta chains from the same sample are listed, as sequenced in a study of cytomegalovirus exposure and HLA in healthy donors. 60 Vbeta and 13 Jbeta primers were used in PCR. The protocol was immunoSEQ multiplex PCR, while the TCRdb copy is restricted to in-frame clones and leaves out a portion. The table has fewer than 110,000 clones, 81% seen once. Input material: PBMCs. The source is a man aged 25-40 years in good health and CMV-seronegative.

The chain recombines TRBV4-1 with TRBJ2-7; D may be TRBD2 (7 bases). Trimming took 3 bases from V and 4 from J, leaving 13 bases between them. Germline CDR1 MGHRA, CDR2 YSYEKL. This CDR3 is 14 amino acids long. The CDR3 DNA sequence: TGCGCCAGCAGCCAGGAGGGGGGGTCGTACGAGCAGTACTTC. This sequence encodes CASSQEGGSYEQYF.

V gene TRBV6-5 combines with J gene TRBJ1-5; unclear D gene. The CDR3 covers 15 residues. V was shortened by 10 bases and J by 0 bases, with 16 bases between the two germline ends. Germline-derived CDR1 and CDR2 are MNHEY and SVGAGI. CDR3 coding DNA: TGTGCCACCAGGCGGGGTTCCAATAGCAATCAGCCCCAGCATTTT. Translation gives CATRRGSNSNQPQHF.

The rearrangement links TRBV7-9 to TRBJ2-7, with 7 bases that match TRBD2. The CDR3 has 16 residues. Germline-derived CDR1 and CDR2 are SEHNR and FQNEAQ (reference sequence). Trimming cost V 2 bases and J 1 base; bases outside gene matches: 8. CDR3 nucleotides: TGTGCCAGCAGCTTATCTGGCGGGAGACGATCCTACGAGCAGTACTTC. As protein: CASSLSGGRRSYEQYF.

This clone was observed a few times. The gene calls are TRBV11-2 and TRBJ1-3; 9 bases are a match to TRBD1. After removal of 5 bases from V and 1 base from J, the junction contained 6 bases not matched to a gene. CDR3 length equals 16 residues. Germline CDR1 reads SGHAT; CDR2 reads FQNNGV. The CDR3 nucleotides read TGTGCCAGCAGCCAGGACAGGGGCCCTTCTGGAAACACCATATATTTT. Translation: CASSQDRGPSGNTIYF.

The rearrangement joins TRBV9 to TRBJ2-3; TRBD2 agrees at 9 bases. V shed 3 bases, J shed 5 bases, and the junction held 4 bases outside the gene matches. The germline V gene encodes CDR1 SGDLS and CDR2 YYNGEE. CDR3 length: 14 residues. Written as DNA, the CDR3 is TGTGCCAGCAGCGGGGTAGCGGGAGTAGATACGCAGTATTTT. The encoded protein is CASSGVAGVDTQYF. The whole variable domain, filled in from reference TRBV9 and TRBJ2-3, reads DSGVTQTPKHLITATGQRVTLRCSPRSGDLSVYWYQQSLDQGLQFLIQYYNGEERAKGNILERFSAQQFPDLHSELNLSSLELGDSALYFCASSGVAGVDTQYFGPGTRLTVL.

The chain carries TRBV4-1 and TRBJ2-7, with 15 nucleotides matching TRBD2. Germline V gene sequence: CDR1 MGHRA, CDR2 YSYEKL. The V segment lost 3 bases and the J segment 4 bases; nucleotides outside the gene matches: 16. The CDR3 length is 20 residues. CDR3 in amino acids: CASSHWAGGLGLAGGYEQYF. The CDR3 nucleotides are TGCGCCAGCAGCCACTGGGCGGGGGGCCTAGGACTAGCGGGAGGGTACGAGCAGTACTTC.

The V and J genes are TRBV6-6 and TRBJ2-7; D possibly corresponds to TRBD2 (6 bases). Trimming removed 10 bases at V and 1 base at J, with 11 bases between. CDR1 is MNHNY and CDR2 is SVGAGI in the germline V gene (reference sequence). This CDR3 spans 12 amino acids. The CDR3 nucleotides are TGTGCCACGGTCGGGAGTTCCTACGAGCAGTACTTC. Protein product: CATVGSSYEQYF.

This clone was detected once. CDR3 loop: CASSLLANEQFF. The DNA of the CDR3 is TGTGCCAGCAGCCTTCTAGCCAATGAGCAGTTCTTC. The chain employs TRBV11-1 and TRBJ2-1; tentatively, D is TRBD2 (5 bases). V was shortened by 5 bases and J by 6 bases, with 8 bases between the two germline ends. This CDR3 is built from 12 residues. Germline V gene lookup returns CDR1 SGHAT and CDR2 FQDESV (reference sequence).

This clone was detected once. The rearrangement joins TRBV5-4 to TRBJ2-1, with D possibly TRBD2 on 6 matching bases. Looked up from germline, CDR1 is SGHNT and CDR2 is YYREEE (reference sequence). The CDR3 is 16 amino acids. Trimming stripped 3 bases from V and 2 bases from J, with 15 bases between. This CDR3 reads CASSSGGGGAYNEQFF. Written as DNA, the CDR3 is TGTGCCAGCAGCTCCGGCGGAGGCGGGGCCTACAATGAGCAGTTCTTC.

This clone was counted a few times. V usage is TRBV7-2 and J usage is TRBJ2-1, with D unclear. Trimming removed 2 bases at V and 8 bases at J, with 10 bases between. This CDR3 contains 13 residues. Germline CDR1 and CDR2: SGHTA and FQGNSA. The CDR3 loop is CASSLTPRDEQFF. The CDR3 DNA follows: TGTGCCAGCAGCTTAACTCCCCGAGATGAGCAGTTCTTC.

This chain connects TRBV10-3 to TRBJ2-7; possibly TRBD1 for D (5 bases). Per germline, CDR1 ENHRY and CDR2 SYGVKD. The CDR3 has 14 amino acids. The V and J ends lost 3 bases and 3 bases respectively, with 12 bases between them. The CDR3 is CAISDSGYRYEQYF. CDR3 DNA sequence: TGTGCCATCAGTGACTCAGGGTATCGCTACGAGCAGTACTTC.

The chain employs TRBV30 and TRBJ2-7; TRBD2 matches at 9 bases. Looked up from germline, CDR1 is GTSNPN and CDR2 is SVGIG (reference sequence). V lost 2 bases to trimming and J lost 2 bases; unmatched junction nucleotides: 4. The length of the CDR3 is 14 residues. The CDR3 nucleotides are TGTGCCTGGAGTATCGCGGGGGGGCCCTACGAGCAGTACTTC. This codes for CAWSIAGGPYEQYF. Filled out from reference TRBV30 and TRBJ2-7, the complete variable domain reads SQTIHQWPATLVQPVGSPLSLECTVEGTSNPNLYWYRQAAGRGLQLLFYSVGIGQISSEVPQNLSASRPQDRQFILSSKKLLLSDSGFYLCAWSIAGGPYEQYFGPGTRLTVT.

The V call is TRBV6-1, the J call TRBJ1-5; D is uncertain. The CDR3 loop spans 10 amino acids. The V end was cut by 11 bases, the J end by 4 bases, with 6 bases between. Per the germline V gene, CDR1 is MNHNS and CDR2 is SASEGT. The CDR3 DNA is TGTGCCGCGGGGAATCAGCCCCAGCATTTT. Protein product: CAAGNQPQHF.

The chain has TRBV4-2 and TRBJ1-4; D gene unclear. Germline V CDR1 and CDR2: LGHNA, YNFKEQ. The V and J ends lost 2 bases and 4 bases respectively, with 14 bases between them. The CDR3 is made up of 16 amino acids. The chain's CDR3 is CASSQTAGSHNEKLFF. The CDR3 nucleotides read TGTGCCAGCAGCCAAACGGCAGGTTCCCATAATGAAAAACTGTTTTTT.